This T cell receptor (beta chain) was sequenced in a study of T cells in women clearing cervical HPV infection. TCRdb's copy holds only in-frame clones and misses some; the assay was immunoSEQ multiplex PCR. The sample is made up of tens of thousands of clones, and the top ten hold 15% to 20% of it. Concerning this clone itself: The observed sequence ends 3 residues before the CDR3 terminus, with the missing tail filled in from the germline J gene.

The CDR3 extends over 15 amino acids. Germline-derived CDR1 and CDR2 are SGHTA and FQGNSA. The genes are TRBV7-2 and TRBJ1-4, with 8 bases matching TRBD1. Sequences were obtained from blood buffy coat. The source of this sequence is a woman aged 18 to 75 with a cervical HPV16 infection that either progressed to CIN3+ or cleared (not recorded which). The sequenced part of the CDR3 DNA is TGTGCCAGCAGCAAGGGGACAGGAACGAATTCACCA. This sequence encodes CASSKGTGTNSP. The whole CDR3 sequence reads CASSKGTGTNSPLFF.